The 26 T cell receptor beta chains given below trace back to one sample, sequenced in a study of T-cell reconstitution after alpha-beta-depleted transplantation in children. The study's findings and limits: Fresh T-cell production supplied most of the T-cell counts and diversity seen one year after transplant.

Unique molecular identifiers were incorporated when the TCRbeta library was constructed. A single record per CDR3 protein comes from TCRdb applying MiXCR to the PCR reads. The sample carries around 270,000 distinct CDR3 sequences, over 7% recorded once. These TCRs are of unknown antigen specificity. The sequences come from peripheral blood, collected 360 days after TCRalphabeta/CD19-depleted stem cell transplant. Source of these receptors: a female patient aged 2-10 years who had a stem cell transplant for Fanconi anemia, so the T cells may come from the graft donor.

The genes are TRBV20-1 and TRBJ1-6; no clear D. CDR1 and CDR2 (germline): DFQATT, SNEGSKA (reference sequence). This CDR3 comprises 15 residues. The V end was cut by 3 bases, the J end by 2 bases, with 11 bases between. The CDR3 region is CSARVGETYNSPLHF. In nucleotides, the CDR3 is TGCAGTGCTAGGGTCGGGGAAACCTATAATTCACCCCTCCACTTT.

This clonotype was picked up many times. The V and J genes are TRBV7-2 and TRBJ2-5; the match to TRBD2 covers 11 bases. Germline CDR1 is SGHTA and CDR2 is FQGNSA. Losses at the gene ends were 5 bases for V and 5 bases for J; bases not matched to a gene: 4. This CDR3 comprises 14 residues. The CDR3 loop is CASSPRTSGETQYF. In nucleotides, the CDR3 is TGTGCCAGCAGCCCCCGGACTAGCGGGGAGACCCAGTACTTC.

This clonotype was counted ten times or more. V gene TRBV10-1 combines with J gene TRBJ2-2, with D possibly called TRBD1 or TRBD2 (6 bases each). CDR3 size: 15 residues. The V gene lost 5 bases and the J gene lost 6 bases, with 16 bases spanning the gap. Germline V gives CDR1 WNHNN, CDR2 SYGVQD (reference sequence). Here the CDR3 reads CASSSPRGVPGELFF. CDR3 DNA: TGCGCCAGCAGTTCTCCGAGGGGGGTCCCCGGGGAGCTGTTTTTT.

In this sample, this clonotype turned up many times. This chain uses TRBV6-1 with TRBJ2-3, with TRBD1 matching over 10 bases. J was trimmed by 2 bases and V by 5 bases; bases with no gene match: 7. The CDR3 is 16 residues long. Per germline, CDR1 MNHNS and CDR2 SASEGT. The CDR3 nucleotides are TGTGCCAGCAGTCAGGACAGGGGGAGAATCACAGATACGCAGTATTTT. Its protein is CASSQDRGRITDTQYF.

This clonotype was recorded many times. The V and J genes are TRBV7-2 and TRBJ2-6; D unclear. Per germline, CDR1 SGHTA and CDR2 FQGNSA. V lost 6 bases and J 0 bases, leaving 15 bases between the germline ends. The CDR3 spans 17 residues. Written as DNA, the CDR3 is TGTGCCAGCAGACTCGGGCCGTACAGCTCTGGGGCCAACGTCCTGACTTTC. Translation: CASRLGPYSSGANVLTF.

The table lists this clonotype with many counts. A junction end diverges from the germline sequence, so it may reflect a read error. V and J are TRBV28 and TRBJ2-3; D unresolved. The CDR3 runs 12 residues. Germline V gene sequence: CDR1 MDHEN, CDR2 SYDVKM. The CDR3 loop reads CASSFGPIESDF. The CDR3 nucleotides read TGTGCCAGCAGTTTCGGGCCCATTGAGAGTGATTTT.

This clonotype was seen at least ten times. The chain is built from TRBV6-2 or TRBV6-3 and TRBJ2-7; D uncertain. From germline, CDR1 is MNHEY and CDR2 SVGEGT. CDR3 length: 11 amino acids. Trimming removed 5 bases at V and 9 bases at J, with 11 bases between. Written as DNA, the CDR3 is TGTGCCAGCAGTAGAGGAATCGGGCAGTACTTC. Amino acid sequence: CASSRGIGQYF.

This clonotype was counted a few times. This chain uses TRBV20-1 with TRBJ2-3, with 11 bases fitting TRBD2. Germline CDR1 DFQATT, CDR2 SNEGSKA (reference sequence). The trim removed 3 bases at V and 4 bases at J, leaving 9 bases unmatched. The CDR3 is 16 amino acids. The CDR3 sequence is CSARRGLAGGADTQYF. CDR3 sequence (DNA): TGCAGTGCTAGGAGGGGGCTAGCGGGGGGTGCAGATACGCAGTATTTT.

This clonotype was seen at least ten times. The V and J genes are TRBV20-1 and TRBJ2-3; no definite D call. CDR3 size: 12 residues. Looked up from germline, CDR1 is DFQATT and CDR2 is SNEGSKA (reference sequence). The V gene lost 0 bases and the J gene lost 7 bases, with 8 bases spanning the gap. This CDR3 reads CSARDRLNTQYF. DNA of the CDR3: TGCAGTGCTAGAGATCGATTGAATACGCAGTATTTT.

There are many counts of this clonotype. The CDR3 spells CASSVRLLSPKTGMNTEAFF. The CDR3 DNA sequence: TGTGCCAGCAGCGTCCGCCTTCTATCTCCCAAGACAGGGATGAACACTGAAGCTTTCTTT. This chain connects TRBV9 to TRBJ1-1; TRBD1 matches at 7 bases. Germline values: CDR1 SGDLS, CDR2 YYNGEE. The J segment lost 0 bases and the V segment lost 2 bases, leaving 19 bases of the junction unmatched. The CDR3 has 20 residues.

This clonotype was counted ten times or more. The chain employs TRBV29-1 and TRBJ2-3; 8 nucleotides line up with TRBD1. CDR3 length: 15 residues. Germline V gene data show CDR1 as SQVTM and CDR2 as ANQGSEA. Losses at the gene ends were 3 bases for V and 0 bases for J; bases not matched to a gene: 5. The CDR3 sequence is CSVEDRASSTDTQYF. CDR3 DNA sequence: TGCAGCGTTGAGGACAGGGCTAGTAGCACAGATACGCAGTATTTT.

This clonotype turned up a few times. The chain recombines TRBV27 with TRBJ1-2, with 9 bases identical to TRBD1. V lost 3 bases and J lost 4; bases outside the gene matches: 6. CDR3 size: 15 residues. From germline, CDR1 is MNHEY and CDR2 SMNVEV (reference sequence). The CDR3 loop is CASSFRDRVPYGYTF. CDR3 sequence (DNA): TGTGCCAGCAGTTTCCGGGACAGGGTCCCCTATGGCTACACCTTC.

To note about this clonotype: A junction boundary mismatches the germline segment, possibly from a read error. CDR3 in amino acids: CASSPVPTGKLFF. The CDR3 nucleotides read TGTGCCAGCAGCCCCGTGCCCACCGGGAAGCTGTTTTTT. The rearrangement uses TRBV7-9 and TRBJ2-2; the D gene is possibly TRBD2 (5 bases). The CDR3 consists of 13 residues. Germline loops: CDR1 SEHNR, CDR2 FQNEAQ (reference sequence).

This clonotype was observed a handful of times. V is TRBV7-9 and J is TRBJ1-4; D might be TRBD1 (6 bases). Trimming left V 5 bases short and J 7 bases short, with 11 bases between. CDR1 and CDR2 (germline): SEHNR, FQNEAQ (reference sequence). There are 13 residues in the CDR3. The chain's CDR3 is CASSAQGSEKLFF. The CDR3 nucleotides read TGTGCCAGCAGCGCCCAGGGGAGTGAAAAACTGTTTTTT.

This clonotype appeared many times. The chain links TRBV12-3 or TRBV12-4 to TRBJ1-2; no clear D. Trimming cost V 3 bases and J 2 bases, with 10 bases left between them. This CDR3 comprises 14 residues. CDR3 coding DNA: TGTGCCAGCAGTTTTGGGGAGGACAACTATGGCTACACCTTC. It specifies CASSFGEDNYGYTF.

This clonotype was detected ten times or more. The genes are TRBV11-2 and TRBJ1-3, with D hard to call. The V end lost 0 bases, the J end lost 8 bases, and 14 bases lay between the germline ends. In germline, CDR1 is SGHAT, CDR2 FQNNGV. The CDR3 length is 15 residues. The CDR3: CASSLDRRDRDTIYF. The DNA of the CDR3 is TGTGCCAGCAGCTTAGATCGGAGGGATCGGGACACCATATATTTT.

This clonotype was observed at least ten times. The chain joins TRBV5-1 to TRBJ2-7, with D possibly being TRBD1 (5 bases). From germline, CDR1 is SGHRS and CDR2 YFSETQ. V dropped 4 bases and J dropped 4 bases, with 12 bases sitting between them. The CDR3 loop spans 13 amino acids. The CDR3 protein is CASSRRDSYEQYF. In DNA form, the CDR3 reads TGCGCCAGCAGCCGACGTGACAGTTACGAGCAGTACTTC.

The chain recombines TRBV2 with TRBJ2-5, with 7 nucleotides matching TRBD2. This CDR3 has 14 amino acids. V lost 6 bases and J lost 2; bases outside the gene matches: 6. CDR1 and CDR2 (germline): SNHLY, FYNNEI. The CDR3 DNA is TGTGCCAGCAGACGCGGGGGAGCACAAGAGACCCAGTACTTC. The encoded protein is CASRRGGAQETQYF.

This clonotype was seen many times. This sequence joins TRBV5-1 and TRBJ2-4; D ambiguous. V was shortened by 0 bases and J by 4 bases, with 8 bases between the two germline ends. Germline CDR1 SGHRS, CDR2 YFSETQ. CDR3 length: 14 residues. The CDR3 sequence: CASSLEAAKNIQYF. CDR3 bases: TGCGCCAGCAGCTTGGAGGCGGCGAAAAACATTCAGTACTTC.

This chain uses TRBV5-6 with TRBJ1-5; D gene unclear. Germline V CDR1 and CDR2: SGHDT, YYEEEE. Trimming cost V 0 bases and J 3 bases, with 13 bases left between them. CDR3 size: 16 residues. DNA of the CDR3: TGTGCCAGCAGCTTGGGGGCCCCGAGGAACAATCAGCCCCAGCATTTT. Translated, it gives CASSLGAPRNNQPQHF.

This clonotype was detected ten times or more. This chain joins TRBV7-2 and TRBJ2-3; D gene unclear. Germline assignment: CDR1 SGHTA and CDR2 FQGNSA. This CDR3 has 14 residues. V lost 4 bases and J 1 base, leaving 9 bases between the germline ends. The CDR3 region is CASSWSGGTDTQYF. The DNA for the CDR3 is TGTGCCAGCAGCTGGAGTGGGGGCACAGATACGCAGTATTTT.

This clonotype has at least ten counts. The chain recombines TRBV20-1 with TRBJ2-3; 9 bases are a match to TRBD2. V gave up 3 bases and J gave up 0 bases; unmatched junction bases: 25. The CDR3 is made up of 22 amino acids. The V gene's germline CDR1 is DFQATT and CDR2 SNEGSKA (reference sequence). In DNA, the CDR3 is TGCAGTGCTAGGAATCAGTTGGGGTCGCGAGCGGGGGGCCGTAAGAGCACAGATACGCAGTATTTT. Translating gives CSARNQLGSRAGGRKSTDTQYF.

This clonotype was picked up many times. The chain uses TRBV12-5 and TRBJ1-3; D ambiguous. CDR3 length: 12 amino acids. From germline, CDR1 is LGHNT and CDR2 FRNRAP. V lost 6 bases and J lost 4, with 7 bases in between. The CDR3 loop is CASGTEGNTIYF. As DNA, the CDR3 is TGTGCTAGTGGCACCGAAGGAAACACCATATATTTT.

The chain recombines TRBV6-6 with TRBJ1-6; D ambiguous. Between the trimmed V and J ends, which lost 8 bases and 5 bases, there was a span of 7 bases. CDR1 and CDR2 from the germline V gene are MNHNY and SVGAGI (reference sequence). This CDR3 has 12 amino acids. CDR3 sequence: CASCKDNSPLHF. The CDR3 DNA is TGTGCCAGCTGTAAGGATAATTCACCCCTCCACTTT.

At least ten counts were recorded for this clonotype. This chain joins TRBV7-6 and TRBJ2-7; either TRBD1 or TRBD2 may supply D (5 bases each). This CDR3 has 15 residues. Germline V gives CDR1 SGHVS, CDR2 FNYEAQ. V was shortened by 1 base and J by 3 bases, with 13 bases between the two germline ends. The CDR3 DNA reads TGTGCCAGCAGCTTAGGTGAGGGGTTGAGCTACGAGCAGTACTTC. The encoded protein is CASSLGEGLSYEQYF.

This clonotype was seen many times. V usage is TRBV20-1 and J usage is TRBJ1-2, with D maybe TRBD1 (6 bases). Per germline, CDR1 DFQATT and CDR2 SNEGSKA (reference sequence). This CDR3 has 15 amino acids. V was shortened by 3 bases and J by 7 bases, with 21 bases between the two germline ends. The DNA of the CDR3 is TGCAGTGCTAGGGGGGCAGGGGAAGTTTCCCTTGGCTACACCTTC. This sequence encodes CSARGAGEVSLGYTF.